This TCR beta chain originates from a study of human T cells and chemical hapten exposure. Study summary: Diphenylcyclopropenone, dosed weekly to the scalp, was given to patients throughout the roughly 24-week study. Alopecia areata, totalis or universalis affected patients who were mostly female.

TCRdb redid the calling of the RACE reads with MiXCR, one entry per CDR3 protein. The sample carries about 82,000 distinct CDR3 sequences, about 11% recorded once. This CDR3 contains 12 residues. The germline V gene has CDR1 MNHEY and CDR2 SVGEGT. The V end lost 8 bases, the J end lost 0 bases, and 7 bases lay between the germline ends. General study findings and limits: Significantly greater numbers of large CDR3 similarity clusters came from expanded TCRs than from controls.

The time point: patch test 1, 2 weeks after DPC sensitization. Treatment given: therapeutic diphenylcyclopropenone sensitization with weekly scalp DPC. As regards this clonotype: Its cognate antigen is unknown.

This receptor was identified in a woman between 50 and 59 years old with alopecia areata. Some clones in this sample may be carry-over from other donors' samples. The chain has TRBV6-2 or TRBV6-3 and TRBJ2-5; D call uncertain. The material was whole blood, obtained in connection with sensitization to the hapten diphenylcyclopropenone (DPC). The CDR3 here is CASGRNQETQYF. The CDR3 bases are TGTGCCAGCGGCAGGAACCAAGAGACCCAGTACTTC.